This section outlines one T cell receptor (beta chain) sequence together with its context. Repertoires were generated with immunoSEQ multiplex PCR, while TCRdb's copy carries only in-frame clones and drops some. In the table there are roughly 280,000 clones, approximately 90% of which are singletons. The sample belongs to a study of blood T cell repertoires in COVID-19. V lost 7 bases and J lost 7, with 16 bases in between. Germline lookup yields CDR1 MDHEN and CDR2 SYDVKM. The CDR3 sequence is 13 residues long. The sequence came from a man aged 40-49 years who had been exposed to COVID-19. The chain has TRBV28 and TRBJ2-5, with a weak D call TRBD1 (5 bases). The sequenced material came from PBMCs or T cells enriched from blood (not recorded which). The CDR3 bases are TGTGCCAGCAACACAGGCGGCAGTTTGACCCAGTACTTC. It translates to CASNTGGSLTQYF.